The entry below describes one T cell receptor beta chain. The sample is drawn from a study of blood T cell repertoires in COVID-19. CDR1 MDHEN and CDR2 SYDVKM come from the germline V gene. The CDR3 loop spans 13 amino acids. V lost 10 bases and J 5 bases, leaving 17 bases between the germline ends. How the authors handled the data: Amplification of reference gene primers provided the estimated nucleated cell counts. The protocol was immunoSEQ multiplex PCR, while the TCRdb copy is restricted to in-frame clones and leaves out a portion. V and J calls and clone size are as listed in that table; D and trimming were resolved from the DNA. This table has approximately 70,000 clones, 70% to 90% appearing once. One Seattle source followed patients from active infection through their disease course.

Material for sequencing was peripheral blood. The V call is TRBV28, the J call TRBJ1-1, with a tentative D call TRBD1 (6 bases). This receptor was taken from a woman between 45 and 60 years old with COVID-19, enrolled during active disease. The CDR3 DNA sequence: TGTGCCACCATGGACAGTTGGCGGACTGAAGCTTTCTTT. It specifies CATMDSWRTEAFF.